This T cell receptor beta chain was identified in a study of blood T cell repertoires in COVID-19. Residents of about 25 US areas, aged roughly 18 to 89 years, made up the participants. Recovery meant two consecutive negative NP/OP PCR tests, professional clearance, or resolved symptoms. The V gene's germline CDR1 is LGHNA and CDR2 YSLEER. V dropped 2 bases and J dropped 4 bases, with 9 bases sitting between them. The CDR3 length is 13 residues. The assay was immunoSEQ multiplex PCR, and TCRdb's table has in-frame clones only and misses some. The data hold 200,000 to 300,000 clones, with around 88% observed a single time.

Specimen: PBMCs or T cells enriched from blood (not recorded which). J is TRBJ2-7 and V is TRBV4-3; D is ambiguous. The source of this sequence is a woman aged 25 to 39 who had recovered from COVID-19. The CDR3 here is CASSQTTSYEQYF. CDR3 nucleotide sequence: TGCGCCAGCAGCCAAACTACAAGTTACGAGCAGTACTTC.